This T cell receptor beta chain was retrieved from a study of cytomegalovirus exposure and HLA in healthy donors. Study in general: A subsequent analysis stated that the roughly 130 validation repertoires were run on the same platform as the 650 to 850 first-cohort repertoires. General study results and limits: For cytomegalovirus status, the classifier reportedly gave diagnoses with high specificity and sensitivity. Confirmation was obtained in vitro that three CMV-associated chains are specific for CMV antigens.

About this clone itself: The antigen is undetermined.

The table came from immunoSEQ multiplex PCR; TCRdb's copy has only in-frame clones and leaves some out. The data show 70,000 to 75,000 clones, approximately 94% seen once. This receptor was identified in a man aged 18 to 29 in good health and CMV-seropositive. What was sequenced was PBMCs.

In nucleotides, the CDR3 is TGTGCCAGCACGGACAGGGGGTCCTATGGCTACACCTTC. Translating it yields CASTDRGSYGYTF. The rearrangement joins TRBV2 to TRBJ1-2; TRBD1 matches at 10 bases. The CDR3 contains 13 residues. CDR1 is SNHLY and CDR2 is FYNNEI in the germline V gene. The trim removed 7 bases at V and 4 bases at J, leaving 3 bases unmatched.